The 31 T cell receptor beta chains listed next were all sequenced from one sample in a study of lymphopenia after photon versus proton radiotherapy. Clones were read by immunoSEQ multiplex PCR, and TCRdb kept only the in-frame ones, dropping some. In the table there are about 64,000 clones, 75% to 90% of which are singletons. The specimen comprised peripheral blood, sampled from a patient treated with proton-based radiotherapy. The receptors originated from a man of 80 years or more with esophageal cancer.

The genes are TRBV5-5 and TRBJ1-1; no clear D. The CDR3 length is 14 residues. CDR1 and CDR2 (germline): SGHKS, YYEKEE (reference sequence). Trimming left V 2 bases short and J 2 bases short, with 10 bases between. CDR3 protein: CASSLNGLNTEAFF. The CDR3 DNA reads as TGTGCCAGCAGCTTAAATGGCCTTAACACTGAAGCTTTCTTT.

The CDR3 DNA follows: TGTGCCAGTAGTATTCAGTTCGGGAGCTACAATGAGCAGTTCTTC. It translates to CASSIQFGSYNEQFF. The chain has TRBV19 and TRBJ2-1; D may be TRBD2 (6 bases). The CDR3 loop spans 15 amino acids. Per germline, CDR1 LNHDA and CDR2 SQIVND (reference sequence). V lost 3 bases and J 3 bases, leaving 12 bases between the germline ends.

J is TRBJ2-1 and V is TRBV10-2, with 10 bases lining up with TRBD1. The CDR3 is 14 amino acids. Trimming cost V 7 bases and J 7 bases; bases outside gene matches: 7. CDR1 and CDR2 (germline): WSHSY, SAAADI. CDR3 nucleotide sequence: TGCGCCAGCACCGGGACAGGGGTATCAAATGAGCAGTTCTTC. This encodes CASTGTGVSNEQFF.

CDR3 DNA: TGTGCCAGCAGCCCAAACGGACGGATCTCTGGAAACACCATATATTTT. This sequence encodes CASSPNGRISGNTIYF. The gene calls are TRBV5-4 and TRBJ1-3; D not resolved. From germline, CDR1 is SGHNT and CDR2 YYREEE (reference sequence). V was shortened by 4 bases and J by 0 bases, with 14 bases between the two germline ends. There are 16 residues in the CDR3.

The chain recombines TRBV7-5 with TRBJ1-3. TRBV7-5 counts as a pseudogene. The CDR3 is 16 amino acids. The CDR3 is CVRSLADSSSGNTIYF. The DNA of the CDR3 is TGTGTCAGAAGCTTAGCGGACTCAAGCTCTGGAAACACCATATATTTT.

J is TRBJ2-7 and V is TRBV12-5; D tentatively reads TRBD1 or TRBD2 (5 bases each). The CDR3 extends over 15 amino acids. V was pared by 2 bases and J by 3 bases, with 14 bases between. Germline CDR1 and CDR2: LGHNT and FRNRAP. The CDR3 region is CASGLSRDRNYEQYF. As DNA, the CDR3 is TGTGCTAGTGGTTTGTCCCGGGACCGAAACTACGAGCAGTACTTC.

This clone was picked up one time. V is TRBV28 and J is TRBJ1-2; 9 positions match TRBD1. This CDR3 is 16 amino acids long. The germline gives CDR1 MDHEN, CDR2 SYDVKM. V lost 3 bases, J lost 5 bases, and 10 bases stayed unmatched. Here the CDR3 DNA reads TGTGCCAGCAGTTTGCAACACTCGGGACAGGGTTATGGCTACACCTTC. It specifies CASSLQHSGQGYGYTF.

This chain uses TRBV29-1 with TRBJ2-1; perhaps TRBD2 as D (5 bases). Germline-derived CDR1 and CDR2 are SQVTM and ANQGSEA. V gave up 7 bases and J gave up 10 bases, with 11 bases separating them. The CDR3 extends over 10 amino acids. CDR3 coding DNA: TGCAGCGCAGAGGGCTGGGAGCAGTTCTTC. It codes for CSAEGWEQFF.

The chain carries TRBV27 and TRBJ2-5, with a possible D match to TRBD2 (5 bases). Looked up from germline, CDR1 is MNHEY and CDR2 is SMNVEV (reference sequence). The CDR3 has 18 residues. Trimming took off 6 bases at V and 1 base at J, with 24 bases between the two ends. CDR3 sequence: CASSRSGLLVVGQETQYF. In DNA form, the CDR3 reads TGTGCCAGCAGCCGAAGCGGCCTGCTGGTGGTGGGCCAAGAGACCCAGTACTTC.

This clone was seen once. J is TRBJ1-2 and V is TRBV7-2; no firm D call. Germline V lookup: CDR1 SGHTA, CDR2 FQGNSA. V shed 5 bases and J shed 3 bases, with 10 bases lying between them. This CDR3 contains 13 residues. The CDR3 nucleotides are TGTGCCAGCAGCGGACGGACGGACTATGGCTACACCTTC. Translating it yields CASSGRTDYGYTF.

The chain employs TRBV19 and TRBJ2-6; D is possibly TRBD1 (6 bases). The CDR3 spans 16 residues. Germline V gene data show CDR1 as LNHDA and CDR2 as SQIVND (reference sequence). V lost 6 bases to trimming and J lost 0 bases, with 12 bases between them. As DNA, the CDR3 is TGTGCCAGTAGGGACAGAATTAGCTCTGGGGCCAACGTCCTGACTTTC. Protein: CASRDRISSGANVLTF.

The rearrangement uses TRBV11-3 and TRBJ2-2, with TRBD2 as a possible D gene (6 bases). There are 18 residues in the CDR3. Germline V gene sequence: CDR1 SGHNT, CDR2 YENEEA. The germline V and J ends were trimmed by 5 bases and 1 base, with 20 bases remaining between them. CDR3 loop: CASSETLPGERNTGELFF. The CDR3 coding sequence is TGTGCCAGCAGCGAGACATTGCCGGGAGAACGGAACACCGGGGAGCTGTTTTTT.

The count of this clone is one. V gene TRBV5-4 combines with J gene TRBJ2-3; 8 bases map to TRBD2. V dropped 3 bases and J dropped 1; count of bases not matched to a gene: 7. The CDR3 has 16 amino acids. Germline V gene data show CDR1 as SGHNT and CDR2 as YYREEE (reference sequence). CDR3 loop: CASSSQYGGGTDTQYF. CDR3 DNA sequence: TGTGCCAGCAGCTCACAGTACGGGGGGGGCACAGATACGCAGTATTTT.

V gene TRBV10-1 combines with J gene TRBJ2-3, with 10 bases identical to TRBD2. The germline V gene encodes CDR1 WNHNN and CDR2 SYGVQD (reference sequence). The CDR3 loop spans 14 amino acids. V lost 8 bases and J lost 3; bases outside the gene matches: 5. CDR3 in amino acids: CASSSSGRTDTQYF. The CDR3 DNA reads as TGCGCCAGCTCCTCTAGCGGGAGAACAGATACGCAGTATTTT.

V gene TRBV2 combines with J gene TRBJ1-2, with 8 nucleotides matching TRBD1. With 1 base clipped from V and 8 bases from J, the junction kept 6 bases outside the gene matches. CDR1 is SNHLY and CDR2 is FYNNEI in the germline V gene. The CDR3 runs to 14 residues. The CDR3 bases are TGTGCCAGCAGTGAAGGCAGGGGGCCTTGGGGCTACACCTTC. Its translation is CASSEGRGPWGYTF.

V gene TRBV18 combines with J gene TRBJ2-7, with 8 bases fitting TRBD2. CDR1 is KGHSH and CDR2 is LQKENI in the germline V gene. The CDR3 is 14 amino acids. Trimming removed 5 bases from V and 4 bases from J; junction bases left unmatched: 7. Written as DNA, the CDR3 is TGTGCCAGCTCAGCCGGGCGGGAGGTTTACGAGCAGTACTTC. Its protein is CASSAGREVYEQYF. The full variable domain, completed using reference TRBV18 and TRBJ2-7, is NAGVMQNPRHLVRRRGQEARLRCSPMKGHSHVYWYRQLPEEGLKFMVYLQKENIIDESGMPKERFSAEFPKEGPSILRIQQVVRGDSAAYFCASSAGREVYEQYFGPGTRLTVT.

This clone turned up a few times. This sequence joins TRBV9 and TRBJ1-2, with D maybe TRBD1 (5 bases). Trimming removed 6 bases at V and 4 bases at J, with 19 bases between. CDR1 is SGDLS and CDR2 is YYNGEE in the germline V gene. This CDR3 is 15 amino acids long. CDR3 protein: CASIRDSRKTYGYTF. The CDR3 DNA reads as TGTGCCAGCATCAGGGACTCAAGAAAGACCTATGGCTACACCTTC.

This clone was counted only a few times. Here the CDR3 reads CASSPAPPYEQYF. The DNA of the CDR3 is TGTGCCAGCAGTCCCGCTCCCCCCTACGAGCAGTACTTC. V and J are TRBV7-6 and TRBJ2-7; no definite D call. Germline-derived CDR1 and CDR2 are SGHVS and FNYEAQ. This CDR3 is 13 amino acids long. V was trimmed by 6 bases and J by 2 bases, leaving 11 bases between them.

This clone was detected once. The CDR3 nucleotides read TGTGCCAGCAGCTTGGGACAATTGAACTATGGCTACACCTTC. Encoded protein: CASSLGQLNYGYTF. The chain carries TRBV5-4 and TRBJ1-2, with D uncertain. Between the trimmed V and J ends, which lost 0 bases and 2 bases, there was a span of 8 bases. CDR1 SGHNT and CDR2 YYREEE come from the germline V gene (reference sequence). This CDR3 has 14 amino acids.

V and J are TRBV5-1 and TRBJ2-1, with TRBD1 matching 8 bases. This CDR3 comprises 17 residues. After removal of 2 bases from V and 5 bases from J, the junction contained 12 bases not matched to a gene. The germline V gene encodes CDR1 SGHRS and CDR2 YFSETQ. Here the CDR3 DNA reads TGCGCCAGCAGCTTTTGGGTGGCCAGGGGGCGAGACAATGAGCAGTTCTTC. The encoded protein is CASSFWVARGRDNEQFF.

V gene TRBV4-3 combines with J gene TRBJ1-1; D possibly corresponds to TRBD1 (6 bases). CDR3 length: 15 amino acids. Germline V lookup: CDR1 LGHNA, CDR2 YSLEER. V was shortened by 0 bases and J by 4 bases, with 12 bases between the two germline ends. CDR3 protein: CASSQDHAGATEAFF. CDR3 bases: TGCGCCAGCAGCCAAGACCACGCAGGGGCCACTGAAGCTTTCTTT.

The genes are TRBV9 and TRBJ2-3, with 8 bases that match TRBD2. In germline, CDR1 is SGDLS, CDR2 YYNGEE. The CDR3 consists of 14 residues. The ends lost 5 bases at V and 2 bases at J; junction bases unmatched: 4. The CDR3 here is CASSIAGFTDTQYF. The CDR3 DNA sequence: TGTGCCAGCAGTATAGCGGGGTTCACAGATACGCAGTATTTT.

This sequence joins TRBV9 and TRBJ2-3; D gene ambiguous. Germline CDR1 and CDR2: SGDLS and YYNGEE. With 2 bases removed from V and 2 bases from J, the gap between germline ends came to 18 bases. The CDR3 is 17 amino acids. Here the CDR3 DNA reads TGTGCCAGCAGCGTGGGTCTGGTGATGGTGGACACAGATACGCAGTATTTT. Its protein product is CASSVGLVMVDTDTQYF.

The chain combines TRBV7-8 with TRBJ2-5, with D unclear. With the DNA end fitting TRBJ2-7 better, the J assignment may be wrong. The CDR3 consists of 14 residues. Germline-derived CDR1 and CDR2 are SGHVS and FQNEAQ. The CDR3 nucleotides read TGTGCCAGCAGTCCCCTAAGACCGAACTACGAGCAGTACTTC. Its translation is CASSPLRPNYEQYF.

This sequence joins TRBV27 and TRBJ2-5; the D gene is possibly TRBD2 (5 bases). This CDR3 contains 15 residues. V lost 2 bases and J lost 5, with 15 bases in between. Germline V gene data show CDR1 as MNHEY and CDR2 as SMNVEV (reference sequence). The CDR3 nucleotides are TGTGCCAGCAGTTTAATTTCCGGGGTCGGCGAGACCCAGTACTTC. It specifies CASSLISGVGETQYF.

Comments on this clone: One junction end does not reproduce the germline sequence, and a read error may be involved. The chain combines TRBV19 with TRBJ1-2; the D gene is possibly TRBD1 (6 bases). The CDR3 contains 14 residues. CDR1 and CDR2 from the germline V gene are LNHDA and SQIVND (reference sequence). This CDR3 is CASSLRPGHPARAF. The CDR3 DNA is TGTGCCAGTAGTCTCCGCCCGGGACACCCGGCACGCGCCTTC.

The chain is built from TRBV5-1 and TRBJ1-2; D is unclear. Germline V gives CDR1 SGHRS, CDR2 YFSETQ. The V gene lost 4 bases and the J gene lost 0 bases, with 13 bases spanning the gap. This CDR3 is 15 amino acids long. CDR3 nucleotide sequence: TGCGCCAGCAGCAGACGGACTACAGCTAACTATGGCTACACCTTC. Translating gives CASSRRTTANYGYTF. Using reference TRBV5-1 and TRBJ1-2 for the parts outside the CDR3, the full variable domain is KAGVTQTPRYLIKTRGQQVTLSCSPISGHRSVSWYQQTPGQGLQFLFEYFSETQRNKGNFPGRFSGRQFSNSRSEMNVSTLELGDSALYLCASSRRTTANYGYTFGSGTRLTVV.

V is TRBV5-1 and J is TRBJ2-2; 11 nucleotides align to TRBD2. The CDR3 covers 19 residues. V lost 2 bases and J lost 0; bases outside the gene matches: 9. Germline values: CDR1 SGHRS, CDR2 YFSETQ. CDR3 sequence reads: CASSLPGLAGYSNTGELFF. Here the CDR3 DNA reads TGCGCCAGCAGCTTACCCGGACTAGCGGGCTACTCGAACACCGGGGAGCTGTTTTTT.

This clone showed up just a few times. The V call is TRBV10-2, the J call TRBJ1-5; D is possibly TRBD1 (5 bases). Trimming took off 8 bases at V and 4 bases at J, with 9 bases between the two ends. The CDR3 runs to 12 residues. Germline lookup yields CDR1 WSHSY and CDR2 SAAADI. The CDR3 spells CASSGINQPQHF. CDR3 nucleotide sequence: TGCGCCAGCTCAGGGATAAATCAGCCCCAGCATTTT.

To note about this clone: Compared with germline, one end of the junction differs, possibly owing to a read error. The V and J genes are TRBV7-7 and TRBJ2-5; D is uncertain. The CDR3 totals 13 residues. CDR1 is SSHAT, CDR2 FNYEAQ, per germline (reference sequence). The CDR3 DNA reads TGTGCTAGCAGCTTATACCTTGAAGAGATCCAGTACTTC. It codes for CASSLYLEEIQYF.

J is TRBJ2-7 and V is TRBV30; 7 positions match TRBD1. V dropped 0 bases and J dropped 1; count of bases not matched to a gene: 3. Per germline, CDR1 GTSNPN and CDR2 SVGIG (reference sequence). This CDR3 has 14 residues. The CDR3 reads CAWSVKTGSYEQYF. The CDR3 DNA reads TGTGCCTGGAGTGTAAAGACAGGGTCCTACGAGCAGTACTTC. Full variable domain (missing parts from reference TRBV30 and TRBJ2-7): SQTIHQWPATLVQPVGSPLSLECTVEGTSNPNLYWYRQAAGRGLQLLFYSVGIGQISSEVPQNLSASRPQDRQFILSSKKLLLSDSGFYLCAWSVKTGSYEQYFGPGTRLTVT.